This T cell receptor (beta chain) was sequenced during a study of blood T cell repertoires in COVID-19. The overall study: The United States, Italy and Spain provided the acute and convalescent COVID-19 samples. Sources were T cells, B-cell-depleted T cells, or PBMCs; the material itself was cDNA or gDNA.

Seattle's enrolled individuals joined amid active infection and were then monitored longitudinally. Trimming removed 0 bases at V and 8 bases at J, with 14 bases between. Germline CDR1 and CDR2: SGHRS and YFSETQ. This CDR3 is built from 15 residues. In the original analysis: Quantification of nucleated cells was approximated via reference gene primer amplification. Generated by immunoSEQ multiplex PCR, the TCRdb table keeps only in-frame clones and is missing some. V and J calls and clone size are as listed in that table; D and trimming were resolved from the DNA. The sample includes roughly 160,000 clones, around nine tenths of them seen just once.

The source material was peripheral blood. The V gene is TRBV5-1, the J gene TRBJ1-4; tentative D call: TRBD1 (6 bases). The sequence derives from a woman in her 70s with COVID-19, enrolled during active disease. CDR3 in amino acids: CASSLAQGNREKLFF. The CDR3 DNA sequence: TGCGCCAGCAGCTTGGCCCAGGGGAACAGAGAAAAACTGTTTTTT.